This is a list of T cell receptor beta chains from one sample in a study of post-analysis software for immune sequencing data. TCRdb reprocessed the PCR reads via MiXCR and lists one record per CDR3 protein. The data show fewer than 850,000 distinct CDR3 sequences, approximately 44% seen once. What was sequenced was blood. The source of these receptors is a girl aged 10 to 17 with multiple sclerosis. CDR3s include the opening cysteine and the closing phenylalanine or tryptophan.

CDR3aa	j_gene	v_gene
CASSLRRSGSGYEQYF	TRBJ2-4	TRBV28
CASSLSGGEAYNKQFF	TRBJ2-1	TRBV27
CASSRQRTDTQYF	TRBJ2-3	TRBV12-3/TRBV12-4
CSVQRTGDTEAFF	TRBJ1-1	TRBV29-1
CAISEGNGRADNEQFF	TRBJ2-1	TRBV10-3
CASSFLMRGTGELFF	TRBJ2-2	TRBV28
CASGTGEETQYF	TRBJ2-5	TRBV9
CASSVGDPRLYEQYF	TRBJ2-7	TRBV9
CASSLATGATEAFF	TRBJ1-1	TRBV27
CASSQDWGQAYNEQFF	TRBJ2-1	TRBV4-1
CASSNTGFYEQYF	TRBJ2-7	TRBV5-6
CASSLDGPTNEKLFF	TRBJ1-4	TRBV6-2/TRBV6-3
CASSLLVWGQPQHF	TRBJ1-5	TRBV7-2
CASSSDWGETQYF	TRBJ2-5	TRBV7-3
CASSLVAGTYEQYF	TRBJ2-7	TRBV27
CSVERGAGYGYTF	TRBJ1-2	TRBV29-1
CSASSRQTQETQYF	TRBJ2-5	TRBV20-1
CTSSVEFRGAGYNEQFF	TRBJ2-1	TRBV7-9
CASSLVQGGGYTF	TRBJ1-2	TRBV5-6
CASSLAGVINEQFF	TRBJ2-1	TRBV7-2
CASSSKTGHSTDTQYF	TRBJ2-3	TRBV7-9
CASRPNRDSYGYTF	TRBJ1-2	TRBV6-6
CASSQETPGQPQHF	TRBJ1-5	TRBV4-1
CSASELAGRTDTQYF	TRBJ2-3	TRBV20-1
CATSGQHQETQYF	TRBJ2-5	TRBV24-1
CASSLGERRLDEQYF	TRBJ2-7	TRBV7-6
CSANPSGPSYEQYF	TRBJ2-7	TRBV20-1
CASSNRETYGYTF	TRBJ1-2	TRBV5-5
CASSYGGPDGEQFF	TRBJ2-1	TRBV6-5
CANTGGRGSADTQYF	TRBJ2-3	TRBV6-5
CASSLAGAYPYEQYF	TRBJ2-7	TRBV27
CASSPRLAGAGEQYF	TRBJ2-7	TRBV7-2
CSVETGRYNEQFF	TRBJ2-1	TRBV29-1
CSAREGDWNEQFF	TRBJ2-1	TRBV29-1
CASSLNLKGFRGQFF	TRBJ2-1	TRBV6-2/TRBV6-3
CSVERQGRNIQYF	TRBJ2-4	TRBV29-1
CSARDLVGIFTDTQYF	TRBJ2-3	TRBV20-1